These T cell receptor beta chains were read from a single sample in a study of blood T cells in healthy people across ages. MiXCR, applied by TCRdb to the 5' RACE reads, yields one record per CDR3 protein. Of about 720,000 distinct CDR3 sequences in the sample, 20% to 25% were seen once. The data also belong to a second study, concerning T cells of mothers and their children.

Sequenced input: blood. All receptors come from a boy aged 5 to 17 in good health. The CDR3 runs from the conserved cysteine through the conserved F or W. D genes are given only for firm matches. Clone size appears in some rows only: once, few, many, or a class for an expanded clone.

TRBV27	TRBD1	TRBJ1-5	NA	TGTGCCAGCGCCCAGGGACAGGCGAATCAGCCCCAGCATTTT	CASAQGQANQPQHF
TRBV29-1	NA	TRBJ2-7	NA	TGCGGCGCCGTCGGGGGCCACGAGCAGTACTTC	CGAVGGHEQYF
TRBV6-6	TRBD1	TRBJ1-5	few	TGTGCCAGCAGTTACGTTCAGGGGGGGCGTCAGCCCCAGCATTTT	CASSYVQGGRQPQHF
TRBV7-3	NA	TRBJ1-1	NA	TGTGCCAGCAGCCCCGGCGGGGCGGGAATGTGGACTGAAGCTTTCTTT	CASSPGGAGMWTEAFF
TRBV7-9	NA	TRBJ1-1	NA	TGTGCCAGCAGCTTAGTTTCAGGGCGGCACACTGAAGCTTTCTTT	CASSLVSGRHTEAFF
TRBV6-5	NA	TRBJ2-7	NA	TGTGCCAGCAGACCCCTGGGGACCTACGAGCAGTACTTC	CASRPLGTYEQYF
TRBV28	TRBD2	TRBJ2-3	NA	TGTGCCAGCACTAGGAGACTAGCGGGCCCAGATACGCAGTATTTT	CASTRRLAGPDTQYF
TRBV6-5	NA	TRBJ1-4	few	TGTGCCAGCAGTTACTCAGGGGGGATTGAAAAACTGTTTTTT	CASSYSGGIEKLFF
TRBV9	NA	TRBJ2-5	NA	TGTGCCAGCAGCGGGCCGGGTGGGAAGGAGACCCAGTACTTC	CASSGPGGKETQYF
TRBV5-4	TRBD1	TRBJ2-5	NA	TGTGCCAGCAGCTACTCATTAGGGACAGGGGAAGAGACCCAGTACTTC	CASSYSLGTGEETQYF
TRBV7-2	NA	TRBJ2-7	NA	TGTGCCAGCAGCTTAGACATTGGGGGAACCTACTACGAGCAGTACTTC	CASSLDIGGTYYEQYF
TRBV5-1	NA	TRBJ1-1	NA	TGCGCCAGCAGTCGACAGGTCACCGACGGGGCTGAAGCTTTCTTT	CASSRQVTDGAEAFF
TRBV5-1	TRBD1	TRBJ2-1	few	TGCGCCAGCAGCCCGACGGACAGGCCTTACAATGAGCAGTTCTTC	CASSPTDRPYNEQFF
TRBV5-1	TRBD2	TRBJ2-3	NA	TGCGCCAGCGGGCTAGCGGGGGGGCTGGATACGCAGTATTTT	CASGLAGGLDTQYF
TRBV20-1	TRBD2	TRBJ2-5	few	TGCAGTGCTAGAGACCCTGGGAGGGCCCAAGAGACCCAGTACTTC	CSARDPGRAQETQYF
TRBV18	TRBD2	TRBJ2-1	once	TGTGCCAGCTCACCGCAGGGACTAGCGGGAGGGAGAGGCAATGAGCAGTTCTTC	CASSPQGLAGGRGNEQFF
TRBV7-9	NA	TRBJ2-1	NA	TGTGCCAGCAGCTTAGCGGGAGCGAGATACAATGAGCAGTTCTTC	CASSLAGARYNEQFF
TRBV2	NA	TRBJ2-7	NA	TGTGCCAGTGCGAGGGGGTTACCCTACGAGCAGTACTTC	CASARGLPYEQYF
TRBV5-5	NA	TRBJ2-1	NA	TGTGCCAGCAGCTTATTCGCTAGCCAGGGATACAATGAGCAGTTCTTC	CASSLFASQGYNEQFF
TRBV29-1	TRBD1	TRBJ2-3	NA	TGCAGCGGACGGACAGGGGGGACAGATACGCAGTATTTT	CSGRTGGTDTQYF
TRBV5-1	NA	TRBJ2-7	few	TGCGCCAGCAGCCTTACCGGGCCCCTAGATTTACCCTACGAGCAGTACTTC	CASSLTGPLDLPYEQYF
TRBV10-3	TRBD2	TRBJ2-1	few	TGTGCCATCAGTAGCGGGAGGGGGAATGAGCAGTTCTTC	CAISSGRGNEQFF
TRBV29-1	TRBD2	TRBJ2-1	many	TGCAGCGTTGCCCCGATAGCGGGGGGGGACTACAATGAGCAGTTCTTC	CSVAPIAGGDYNEQFF
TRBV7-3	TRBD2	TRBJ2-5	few	TGTGCCAGCAGCTTGACCGGGACTACCCTTGAGACCCAGTACTTC	CASSLTGTTLETQYF
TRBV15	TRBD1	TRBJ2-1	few	TGTGCCACCAGCACAGGACAGGGAATACTTAATGAGCAGTTCTTC	CATSTGQGILNEQFF
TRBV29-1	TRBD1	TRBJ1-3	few	TGCAGCGTGTCGACAGGGGTTTCTGGAAACACCATATATTTT	CSVSTGVSGNTIYF
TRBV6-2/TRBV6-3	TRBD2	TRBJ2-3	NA	TGTGCCAGCAGTTACTCTTTTTCTAGCGGGGGGGCAGATACGCAGTATTTT	CASSYSFSSGGADTQYF
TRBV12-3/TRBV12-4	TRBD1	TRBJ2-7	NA	TGTGCCAGCAGTTTAAGGGACAGATTCGGCGAGCAGTACTTC	CASSLRDRFGEQYF
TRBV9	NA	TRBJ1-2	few	TGTGCCAGCAGCGTAGGCAGAAACTATGGCTACACCTTC	CASSVGRNYGYTF
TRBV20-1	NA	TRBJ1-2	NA	TGCAGTGCTAGAGATGTCACGGGTTCGTATGGCTACACCTTC	CSARDVTGSYGYTF
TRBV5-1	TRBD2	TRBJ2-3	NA	TGCGCCAGCAGCTTGGGCCCCCTAGCGGGAACTCCTGGCACAGATACGCAGTATTTT	CASSLGPLAGTPGTDTQYF
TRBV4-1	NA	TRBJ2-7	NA	TGCGCCAGCAGCCAAGATTTCGCCCCCGAGCAGTACTTC	CASSQDFAPEQYF
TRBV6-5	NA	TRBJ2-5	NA	TGTGCCGGCAGAAGTCCAGGCGGGGAGACCCAGTACTTC	CAGRSPGGETQYF
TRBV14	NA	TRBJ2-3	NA	TGTGCCAGCAGCCAAGATTTGTTTGGGAGAACAGATACGCAGTATTTT	CASSQDLFGRTDTQYF